This entry lists 10 T cell receptor beta chains sequenced from one sample in a study of blood T cell repertoires in COVID-19. Method: immunoSEQ multiplex PCR; TCRdb's copy keeps in-frame clones and lacks some. This repertoire shows hundreds of thousands of clones, 80% to 90% found once; its top ten account for approximately 0.3%. Material: peripheral blood. Receptors originate from a woman aged 18-29 years with acute or convalescent COVID-19.

The rearrangement links TRBV6-5 to TRBJ1-1, with a possible D match to TRBD1 (5 bases). The CDR3 consists of 13 residues. Germline CDR1 is MNHEY and CDR2 is SVGAGI. V gave up 8 bases and J gave up 1 base, with 11 bases separating them. The CDR3 nucleotides read TGTGCCAGCCACAGGCGGGAGAACACTGAAGCTTTCTTT. Amino acid sequence: CASHRRENTEAFF.

V gene TRBV7-3 combines with J gene TRBJ1-1; D gene unclear. The CDR3 contains 13 residues. The germline V and J ends were trimmed by 2 bases and 6 bases, with 10 bases remaining between them. Germline assignment: CDR1 SGHTA and CDR2 FQGTGA. The CDR3 DNA sequence: TGTGCCAGCAGCTTATCTCCGGGTTCTGAAGCTTTCTTT. Translation gives CASSLSPGSEAFF.

The chain combines TRBV7-8 with TRBJ1-2, with D tentatively TRBD1 (5 bases). Germline CDR1 SGHVS, CDR2 FQNEAQ. CDR3 length equals 14 residues. Trimming left V 5 bases short and J 1 base short, with 11 bases between. The DNA of the CDR3 is TGTGCCAGCAGCGCGGGACCGTTTAACTATGGCTACACCTTC. Translated: CASSAGPFNYGYTF.

This sequence joins TRBV6-6 and TRBJ1-2; D is perhaps TRBD1 (6 bases). Trimming cost V 2 bases and J 5 bases, with 9 bases left between them. Germline V lookup: CDR1 MNHNY, CDR2 SVGAGI (reference sequence). The CDR3 runs to 13 residues. CDR3 sequence reads: CASSYDRFYGYTF. The CDR3, as DNA: TGTGCCAGCAGTTACGACAGGTTTTATGGCTACACCTTC.

The V gene is TRBV29-1, the J gene TRBJ2-7; 13 bases are shared with TRBD2. The V segment lost 7 bases and the J segment 0 bases; nucleotides outside the gene matches: 3. The germline V gene has CDR1 SQVTM and CDR2 ANQGSEA. The CDR3 runs 14 residues. The CDR3 DNA sequence: TGCAGCGGGGGGACTAGCGGGAACTCCTACGAGCAGTACTTC. It encodes CSGGTSGNSYEQYF.

The chain uses TRBV6-5 and TRBJ1-5; D gene uncertain. The V gene's germline CDR1 is MNHEY and CDR2 SVGAGI. The CDR3 has 15 residues. With 0 bases removed from V and 2 bases from J, the gap between germline ends came to 8 bases. This chain's CDR3 is CASSYSLEGNQPQHF. Here the CDR3 DNA reads TGTGCCAGCAGTTACTCGCTGGAGGGCAATCAGCCCCAGCATTTT.

About this clone itself: Other DNA sequences from this sample encode an identical CDR3 as well. The J gene is TRBJ1-1, the V gene TRBV30; D is possibly TRBD1 (5 bases). V was clipped by 2 bases and J by 4 bases, with 8 bases between them. Germline values: CDR1 GTSNPN, CDR2 SVGIG (reference sequence). This CDR3 has 12 amino acids. This CDR3 is CAWSQGGTEAFF. CDR3 nucleotides: TGTGCCTGGAGTCAGGGTGGCACTGAAGCTTTCTTT.

The chain links TRBV11-3 to TRBJ1-3, with 7 bases fitting TRBD1. J gave up 8 bases and V 5 bases, and 0 bases lay outside the gene matches. The CDR3 runs 11 residues. Germline loops: CDR1 SGHNT, CDR2 YENEEA. The CDR3 loop reads CASSQGDTIYF. CDR3 sequence (DNA): TGTGCCAGCAGCCAGGGGGACACCATATATTTT.

The V and J genes are TRBV7-2 and TRBJ2-2; D uncertain. The CDR3 spans 11 residues. Germline V CDR1 and CDR2: SGHTA, FQGNSA. The V and J ends lost 9 bases and 1 base respectively, with 3 bases between them. The CDR3 DNA follows: TGTGCCAGGAGGAACACCGGGGAGCTGTTTTTT. This encodes CARRNTGELFF.

The rearrangement joins TRBV3-1 (or the pseudogene TRBV3-2) to TRBJ1-4; a weak D match, TRBD1 (5 bases). This CDR3 spans 14 amino acids. Germline V lookup: CDR1 LGHDT, CDR2 YNNKEL (reference sequence). The V end was cut by 4 bases, the J end by 8 bases, with 14 bases between. CDR3 coding DNA: TGTGCCAGCAGCCGGGGGACGGGAGGCGAAAAACTGTTTTTT. Protein product: CASSRGTGGEKLFF.